The text below deals with one TCR beta chain. This sample stems from a study of control samples from healthy donors and cancer patients. This table comes from immunoSEQ multiplex PCR, and its TCRdb copy is limited to in-frame clones, with some not included. Among 73,000 or so clones listed, roughly 87% were seen once. The CDR3 is 12 amino acids. V lost 6 bases and J lost 8, with 10 bases in between. In germline, CDR1 is MDHEN, CDR2 SYDVKM. V and J are TRBV28 and TRBJ1-4; TRBD1 is a possible D gene (5 bases). This clonotype was obtained from a woman aged 45-60 years in good health. Sequenced: blood. This chain's CDR3 is CASSLTVEKLFF. CDR3 nucleotide sequence: TGTGCCAGCAGCCTGACAGTGGAAAAACTGTTTTTT.